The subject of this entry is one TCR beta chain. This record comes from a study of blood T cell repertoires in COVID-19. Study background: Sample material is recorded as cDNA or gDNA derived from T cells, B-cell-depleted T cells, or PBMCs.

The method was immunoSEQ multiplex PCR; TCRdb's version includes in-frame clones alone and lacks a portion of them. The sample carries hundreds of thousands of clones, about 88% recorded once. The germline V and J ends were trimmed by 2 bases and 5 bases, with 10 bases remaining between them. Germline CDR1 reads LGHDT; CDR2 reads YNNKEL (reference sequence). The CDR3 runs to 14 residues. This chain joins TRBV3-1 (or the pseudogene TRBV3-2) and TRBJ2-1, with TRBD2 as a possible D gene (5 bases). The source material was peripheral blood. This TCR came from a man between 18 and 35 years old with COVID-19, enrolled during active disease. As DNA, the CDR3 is TGTGCCAGCAGCCAAATGACCGGGAACAATGAGCAGTTCTTC. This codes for CASSQMTGNNEQFF.